This T cell receptor (beta chain) was profiled in a study of blood T cell repertoires in COVID-19. Study summary: Sites across the United States, Italy and Spain contributed samples from acute and convalescent COVID-19.

Authors' methods: Quantification of nucleated cells was approximated via reference gene primer amplification. TCRdb's table, derived via immunoSEQ multiplex PCR, lists solely in-frame clones and lacks some. Clone size and V and J calls were adopted from that table, with D and trimming inferred from the DNA. The sample shows over 200,000 clones, almost 90% of them seen only once. The CDR3 totals 15 residues. Trimming shortened V by 1 base and J by 6 bases, and 15 bases separated the two germline ends. Germline-derived CDR1 and CDR2 are LNHDA and SQIVND (reference sequence). The sample consisted of peripheral blood. The chain has TRBV19 and TRBJ1-2; D is undetermined. This TCR derives from a woman aged 60-75 years with acute or convalescent COVID-19. The CDR3 DNA follows: TGTGCCAGTAGTATAGCGCTCGGAGCTCGGAATGGCTACACCTTC. Encoded protein: CASSIALGARNGYTF. The variable domain in full, completed from reference TRBV19 and TRBJ1-2, reads DGGITQSPKYLFRKEGQNVTLSCEQNLNHDAMYWYRQDPGQGLRLIYYSQIVNDFQKGDIAEGYSVSREKKESFPLTVTSAQKNPTAFYLCASSIALGARNGYTFGSGTRLTVV.